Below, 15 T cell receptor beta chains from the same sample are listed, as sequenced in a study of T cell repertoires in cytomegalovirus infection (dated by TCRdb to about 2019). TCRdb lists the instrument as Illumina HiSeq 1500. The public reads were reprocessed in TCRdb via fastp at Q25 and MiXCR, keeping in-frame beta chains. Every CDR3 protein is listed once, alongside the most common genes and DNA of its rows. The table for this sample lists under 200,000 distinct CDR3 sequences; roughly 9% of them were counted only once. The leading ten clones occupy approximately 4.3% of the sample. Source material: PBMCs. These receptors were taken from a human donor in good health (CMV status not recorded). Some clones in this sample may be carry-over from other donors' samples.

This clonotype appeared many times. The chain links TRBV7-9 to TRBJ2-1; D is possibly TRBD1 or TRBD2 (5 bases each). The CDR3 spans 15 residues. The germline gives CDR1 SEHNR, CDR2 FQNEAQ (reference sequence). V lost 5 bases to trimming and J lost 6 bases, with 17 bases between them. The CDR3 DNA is TGTGCCAGCAGCCCCGGGGCATCTATAATCAATGAGCAGTTCTTC. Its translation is CASSPGASIINEQFF.

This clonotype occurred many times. CDR3 DNA sequence: TGTGCCAGCACCTTGTCTCAGGGGGTGTCCAATGAGCAGTTCTTC. Its translation is CASTLSQGVSNEQFF. The gene calls are TRBV28 and TRBJ2-1; 7 nucleotides agree with TRBD1. This CDR3 region has 15 residues. Unmatched junction bases numbered 12, after V lost 7 bases and J lost 6 bases. The germline V gene encodes CDR1 MDHEN and CDR2 SYDVKM.

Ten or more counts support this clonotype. The CDR3 loop is CASSLALGRRETQYF. For the CDR3, the DNA is TGTGCCAGCAGCTTAGCTTTAGGGCGGCGAGAGACCCAGTACTTC. This chain joins TRBV7-2 and TRBJ2-5, with D unresolved. Trimming shortened V by 0 bases and J by 4 bases, and 12 bases separated the two germline ends. Germline loops: CDR1 SGHTA, CDR2 FQGNSA. The CDR3 length is 15 residues.

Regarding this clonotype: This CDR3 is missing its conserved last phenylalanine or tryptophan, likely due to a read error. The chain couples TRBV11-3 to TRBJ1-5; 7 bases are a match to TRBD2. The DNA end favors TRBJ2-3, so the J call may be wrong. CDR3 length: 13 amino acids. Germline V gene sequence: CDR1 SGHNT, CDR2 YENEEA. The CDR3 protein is CASSMGGNQPQYV. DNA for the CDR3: TGTGCCAGCAGCATGGGGGGGAATCAGCCCCAGTATGTT.

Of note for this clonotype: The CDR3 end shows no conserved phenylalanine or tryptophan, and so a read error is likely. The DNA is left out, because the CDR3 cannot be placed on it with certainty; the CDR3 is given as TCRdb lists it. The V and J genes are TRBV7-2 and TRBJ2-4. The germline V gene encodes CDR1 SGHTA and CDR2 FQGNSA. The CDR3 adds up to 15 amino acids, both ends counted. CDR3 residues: CASSLMILQEDIRYC.

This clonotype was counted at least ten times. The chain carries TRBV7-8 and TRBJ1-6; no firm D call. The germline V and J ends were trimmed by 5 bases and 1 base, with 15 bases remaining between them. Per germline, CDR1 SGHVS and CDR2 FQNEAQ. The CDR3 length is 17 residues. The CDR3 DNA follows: TGTGCCAGCAGCCTAAATACTCAGTGGTCCTATAATTCACCCCTCCACTTT. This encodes CASSLNTQWSYNSPLHF.

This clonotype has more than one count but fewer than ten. The chain's CDR3 is CASSPPVNLAGPSTDTQYF. As DNA, the CDR3 is TGTGCCAGCTCACCACCGGTAAATCTAGCGGGGCCTAGCACAGATACGCAGTATTTT. The genes are TRBV18 and TRBJ2-3, with 9 bases matching TRBD2. The CDR3 length is 19 residues. Germline loops: CDR1 KGHSH, CDR2 LQKENI. V was pared by 0 bases and J by 0 bases, with 10 bases of the junction left unmatched.

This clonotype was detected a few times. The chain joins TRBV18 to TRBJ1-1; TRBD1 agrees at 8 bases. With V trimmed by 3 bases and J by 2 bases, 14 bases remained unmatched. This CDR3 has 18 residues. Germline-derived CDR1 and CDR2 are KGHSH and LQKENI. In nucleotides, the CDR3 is TGTGCCAGCTCACCGCAGCAAATCGGACAGGGTAAAAACACTGAAGCTTTCTTT. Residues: CASSPQQIGQGKNTEAFF.

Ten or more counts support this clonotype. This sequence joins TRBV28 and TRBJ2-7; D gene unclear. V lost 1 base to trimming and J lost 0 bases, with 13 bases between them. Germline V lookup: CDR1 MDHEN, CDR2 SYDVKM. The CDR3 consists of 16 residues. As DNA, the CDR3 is TGTGCCAGCAGTTTATCGACACCGGTTGGCTCCTACGAGCAGTACTTC. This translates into CASSLSTPVGSYEQYF.

Here the CDR3 reads CASSDQNSNQPQHF. Here the CDR3 DNA reads TGTGCCAGCAGTGACCAAAATAGCAATCAGCCCCAGCATTTT. The chain employs TRBV2 and TRBJ1-5; D uncertain. CDR3 length: 14 amino acids. Germline CDR1 reads SNHLY; CDR2 reads FYNNEI. The V and J ends lost 3 bases and 0 bases respectively, with 6 bases between them.

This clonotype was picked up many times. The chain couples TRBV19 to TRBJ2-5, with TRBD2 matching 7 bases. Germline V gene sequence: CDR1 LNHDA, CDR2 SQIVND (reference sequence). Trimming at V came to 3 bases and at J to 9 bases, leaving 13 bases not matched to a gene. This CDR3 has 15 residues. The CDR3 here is CASSITSGEFMAQYF. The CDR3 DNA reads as TGTGCCAGTAGTATTACCAGCGGGGAGTTTATGGCCCAGTACTTC.

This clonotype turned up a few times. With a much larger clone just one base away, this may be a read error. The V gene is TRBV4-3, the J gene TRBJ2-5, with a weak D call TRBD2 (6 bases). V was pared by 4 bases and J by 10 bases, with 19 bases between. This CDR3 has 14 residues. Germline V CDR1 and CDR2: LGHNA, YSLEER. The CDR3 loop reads CASSLRTGAESQYF. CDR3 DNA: TGCGCCAGCAGCCTGAGAACGGGAGCGGAAAGCCAGTACTTC.

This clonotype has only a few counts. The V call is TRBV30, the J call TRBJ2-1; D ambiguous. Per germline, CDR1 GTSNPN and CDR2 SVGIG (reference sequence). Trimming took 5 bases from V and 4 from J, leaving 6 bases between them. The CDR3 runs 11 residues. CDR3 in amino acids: CAWHLYNEQFF. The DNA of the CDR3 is TGTGCCTGGCATTTGTACAATGAGCAGTTCTTC.

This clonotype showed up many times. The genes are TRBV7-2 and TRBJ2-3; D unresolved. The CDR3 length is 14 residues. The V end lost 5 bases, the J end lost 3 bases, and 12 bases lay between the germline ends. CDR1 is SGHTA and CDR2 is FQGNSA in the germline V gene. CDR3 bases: TGTGCCAGCAGCGCCAGAGGTAGTACAGATACGCAGTATTTT. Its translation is CASSARGSTDTQYF.

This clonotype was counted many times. The CDR3: CASSPWGSEAFF. Written as DNA, the CDR3 is TGTGCCAGTAGTCCTTGGGGCTCAGAAGCTTTCTTT. The genes are TRBV19 and TRBJ1-1; a possible D gene is TRBD1 (5 bases). Germline lookup yields CDR1 LNHDA and CDR2 SQIVND (reference sequence). Trimming took off 5 bases at V and 8 bases at J, with 12 bases between the two ends. The CDR3 runs to 12 residues.